This passage covers 17 T cell receptor beta chains from one sample sequenced in a study of regulatory T cells in long-lasting Graves disease. Combining iRepertoire HTBI primers with Arm-PCR of CDR3 regions, the authors built TCR beta libraries. In TCRdb, the multiplex PCR reads were re-called with MiXCR into one record per CDR3 protein. The profile shows about 430,000 distinct CDR3 sequences, approximately 16% of them singletons. Time point described: newly diagnosed GD, antithyroid drugs for less than 3 months. The TCR library was made from RNA that had been extracted from PBMCs in TRIzol. Another study also made use of these data, one on T cells in Graves' hyperthyroidism and ophthalmopathy.

Sequences were derived from peripheral blood mononuclear cells (PBMCs), sampled at new diagnosis, from a patient treated with antithyroid drugs. All receptors come from a woman aged 40 to 50 with Graves disease.

Regarding this clonotype: This sequence is one base from a far larger clone and is likely a read error. The chain joins TRBV25-1 to TRBJ1-6; TRBD1 might be the D (5 bases). Per the germline V gene, CDR1 is MGHDK and CDR2 is SYGVNS. V shed 4 bases and J shed 5 bases, with 9 bases lying between them. CDR3 length: 14 residues. The CDR3 here is CASSAPGDNSPLHF. CDR3 nucleotides: TGTGCCAGCAGTGCCCCGGGGGATAATTCACCCCTCCACTTT.

This clonotype occurred many times. This chain uses TRBV7-2 with TRBJ2-7, with a weak D call TRBD2 (6 bases). The V and J ends lost 4 bases and 3 bases respectively, with 16 bases between them. The germline gives CDR1 SGHTA, CDR2 FQGNSA. The CDR3 length is 15 residues. The CDR3 sequence is CASSSDSGGLYEQYF. The CDR3 coding sequence is TGTGCCAGCAGCTCAGATAGCGGAGGCCTCTACGAGCAGTACTTC.

For the CDR3, the DNA is TGTGCCTGGCAACCGACAGGAGGCAATCAGCCCCAGCATTTT. Its protein product is CAWQPTGGNQPQHF. V is TRBV30 and J is TRBJ1-5; tentative D call: TRBD1 (6 bases). In germline, CDR1 is GTSNPN, CDR2 SVGIG (reference sequence). CDR3 size: 14 residues. V lost 5 bases to trimming and J lost 2 bases, with 13 bases between them.

The chain links TRBV24-1 to TRBJ1-1; possible D gene TRBD1, 5 bases. In germline, CDR1 is KGHDR, CDR2 SFDVKD. The CDR3 has 12 residues. V shed 3 bases and J shed 7 bases, with 8 bases lying between them. CDR3 DNA: TGTGCCACCAGTGATCCAGGACATGAAGCTTTCTTT. Encoded protein: CATSDPGHEAFF.

This clonotype showed up just a few times. The chain couples TRBV6-5 to TRBJ2-1; the match to TRBD1 covers 8 bases. J gave up 1 base and V 0 bases, and 2 bases lay outside the gene matches. The length of the CDR3 is 16 residues. The germline V gene encodes CDR1 MNHEY and CDR2 SVGAGI. CDR3 sequence: CASSYSRTGSYNEQFF. The CDR3 coding sequence is TGTGCCAGCAGTTACTCGCGGACAGGGTCCTACAATGAGCAGTTCTTC.

This clonotype appeared a few times. This sequence joins TRBV6-5 and TRBJ2-6; possible D gene TRBD1, 6 bases. The CDR3 sequence is 17 residues long. Germline loops: CDR1 MNHEY, CDR2 SVGAGI. The germline V and J ends were trimmed by 2 bases and 1 base, with 12 bases remaining between them. The CDR3 DNA follows: TGTGCCAGCAGTTACGGACAGCCCGCGTCTGGGGCCAACGTCCTGACTTTC. Translation: CASSYGQPASGANVLTF.

This sequence joins TRBV30 and TRBJ2-5, with a weak D call TRBD2 (6 bases). The CDR3 is 17 residues long. CDR1 GTSNPN and CDR2 SVGIG come from the germline V gene (reference sequence). Trimming shortened V by 0 bases and J by 5 bases, and 22 bases separated the two germline ends. This CDR3 reads CAWSVPLWRRAGETQYF. The CDR3 nucleotides read TGTGCCTGGAGTGTTCCTTTGTGGAGGAGGGCGGGCGAGACCCAGTACTTC.

This clonotype was recorded many times. The chain recombines TRBV14 with TRBJ2-7; possible D gene TRBD2, 5 bases. This CDR3 contains 15 residues. Between the trimmed V and J ends, which lost 1 base and 2 bases, there was a span of 12 bases. In germline, CDR1 is SGHDN, CDR2 FVKESK. CDR3 DNA: TGTGCCAGCAGCCAAGGGCACGGGGTCCCCTACGAGCAGTACTTC. This gives the protein CASSQGHGVPYEQYF.

The chain has TRBV12-3 or TRBV12-4 and TRBJ2-3; 7 bases fit TRBD2. The trim removed 5 bases at V and 2 bases at J, leaving 10 bases unmatched. The CDR3 has 16 residues. The CDR3: CASSPTSSSFTDTQYF. The CDR3 nucleotides read TGTGCCAGCAGTCCGACTAGCTCTTCGTTCACAGATACGCAGTATTTT.

This clonotype came up many times. The CDR3 reads CASSPVDGANVLTF. CDR3 nucleotide sequence: TGTGCCAGCAGCCCAGTCGATGGGGCCAACGTCCTGACTTTC. The V gene is TRBV7-9, the J gene TRBJ2-6; D is uncertain. Germline-derived CDR1 and CDR2 are SEHNR and FQNEAQ (reference sequence). This CDR3 has 14 amino acids. V lost 5 bases to trimming and J lost 3 bases, with 8 bases between them.

This clonotype was found many times. V usage is TRBV30 and J usage is TRBJ2-7; TRBD1 matches 11 bases. The CDR3 spans 14 residues. The V gene's germline CDR1 is GTSNPN and CDR2 SVGIG (reference sequence). J lost 2 bases, V lost 7 bases, and 7 bases had no gene match. The CDR3 region has the DNA TGTGCCTACACCGGGACAGGGGGGACCTACGAGCAGTACTTC. It codes for CAYTGTGGTYEQYF.

The V gene is TRBV12-3 or TRBV12-4, the J gene TRBJ1-5; D not certain. The CDR3 runs to 14 residues. V lost 5 bases and J lost 2, with 10 bases in between. CDR3 in amino acids: CASSLRPGNQPQHF. For the CDR3, the DNA is TGTGCCAGCAGTCTCCGACCCGGCAATCAGCCCCAGCATTTT.

A word on this clonotype: It may be a read error: a sequence one base away is much more abundant. V is TRBV3-1 and J is TRBJ1-2; 8 nucleotides line up with TRBD1. The ends lost 3 bases at V and 5 bases at J; junction bases unmatched: 14. The CDR3 has 17 amino acids. Per the germline V gene, CDR1 is LGHDT and CDR2 is YNNKEL (reference sequence). The chain's CDR3 is CASSQSLQGARGYGYTF. The CDR3, as DNA: TGTGCCAGCAGCCAGTCCCTCCAGGGGGCGAGGGGATATGGCTACACCTTC.

This clonotype was seen more than once but under ten times. One junction end disagrees with the germline gene, perhaps due to a read error. The chain combines TRBV3-1 with TRBJ2-1; possibly TRBD2 for D (5 bases). Germline lookup yields CDR1 LGHDT and CDR2 YNNKEL (reference sequence). The CDR3 length is 16 residues. CDR3 region: CASRTLLGGPYNEAVF. The DNA of the CDR3 is TGTGCCAGCAGGACACTGCTAGGCGGGCCTTACAATGAGGCGGTCTTC.

This clonotype was seen ten or more times. This chain uses TRBV7-2 with TRBJ1-1, with TRBD1 matching over 7 bases. Trimming took 5 bases from V and 4 from J; bases not matched to a gene: 7. The CDR3 covers 14 residues. CDR1 and CDR2 (germline): SGHTA, FQGNSA. As DNA, the CDR3 is TGTGCCAGCAGCGAACAGGGGTTAGGCACTGAAGCTTTCTTT. This encodes CASSEQGLGTEAFF.

About this clonotype itself: A read error is likely here: a far larger clone is one base away. The chain combines TRBV20-1 with TRBJ2-1, with TRBD2 as a possible D gene (6 bases). This CDR3 has 15 residues. Germline CDR1 and CDR2: DFQATT and SNEGSKA (reference sequence). V was trimmed by 5 bases and J by 10 bases, leaving 24 bases between them. The CDR3 DNA follows: TGCAGTGCTCGAAATCCCGGGACTTCCCCCTACGAGCAGTTCTTC. Protein product: CSARNPGTSPYEQFF.

This clonotype was recorded at least ten times. The chain joins TRBV11-3 to TRBJ2-2, with D maybe TRBD2 (5 bases). This CDR3 is built from 16 residues. V shed 5 bases and J shed 0 bases, with 13 bases lying between them. Germline V gene data show CDR1 as SGHNT and CDR2 as YENEEA. For the CDR3, the DNA is TGTGCCAGCAGCCCGCCGTTGGGAGCGAACACCGGGGAGCTGTTTTTT. It codes for CASSPPLGANTGELFF.